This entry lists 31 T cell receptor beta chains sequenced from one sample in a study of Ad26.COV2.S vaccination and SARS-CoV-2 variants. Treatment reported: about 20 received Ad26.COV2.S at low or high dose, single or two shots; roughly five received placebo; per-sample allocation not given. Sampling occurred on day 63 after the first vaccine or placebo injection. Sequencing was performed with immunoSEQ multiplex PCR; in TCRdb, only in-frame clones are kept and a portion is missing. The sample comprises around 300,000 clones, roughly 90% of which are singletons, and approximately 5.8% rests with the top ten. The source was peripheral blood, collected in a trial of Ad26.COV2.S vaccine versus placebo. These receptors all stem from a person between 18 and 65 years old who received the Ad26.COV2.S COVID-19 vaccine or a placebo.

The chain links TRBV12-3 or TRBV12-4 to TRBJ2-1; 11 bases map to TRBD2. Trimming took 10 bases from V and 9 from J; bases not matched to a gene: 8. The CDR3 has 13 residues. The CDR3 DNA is TGTGCCACCGCGGGACTAGCGGTCAGTGAGCAGTTCTTC. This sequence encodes CATAGLAVSEQFF.

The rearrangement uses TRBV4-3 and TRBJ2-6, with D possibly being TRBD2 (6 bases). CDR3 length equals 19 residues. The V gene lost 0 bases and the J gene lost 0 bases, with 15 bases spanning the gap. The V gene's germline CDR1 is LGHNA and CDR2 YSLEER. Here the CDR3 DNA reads TGCGCCAGCAGCCAAGATGGAGGGGCCCCCCACTCTGGGGCCAACGTCCTGACTTTC. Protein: CASSQDGGAPHSGANVLTF.

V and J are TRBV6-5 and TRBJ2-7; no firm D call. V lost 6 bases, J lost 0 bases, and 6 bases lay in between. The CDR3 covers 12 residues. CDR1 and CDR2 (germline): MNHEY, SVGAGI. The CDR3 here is CASSTTSYEQYV. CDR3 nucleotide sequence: TGTGCCAGCAGCACTACCTCCTACGAGCAGTACGTC.

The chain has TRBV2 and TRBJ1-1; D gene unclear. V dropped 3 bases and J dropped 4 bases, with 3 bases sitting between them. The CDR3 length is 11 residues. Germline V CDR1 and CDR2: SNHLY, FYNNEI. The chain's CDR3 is CASSEFTEAFF. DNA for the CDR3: TGTGCCAGCAGTGAGTTCACTGAAGCTTTCTTT.

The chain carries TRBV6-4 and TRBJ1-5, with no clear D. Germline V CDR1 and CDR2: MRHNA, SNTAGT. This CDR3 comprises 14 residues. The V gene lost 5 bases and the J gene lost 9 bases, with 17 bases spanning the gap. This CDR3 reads CASSQGPQIRPQHF. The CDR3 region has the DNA TGTGCCAGCAGTCAAGGACCCCAGATCCGGCCCCAGCATTTT.

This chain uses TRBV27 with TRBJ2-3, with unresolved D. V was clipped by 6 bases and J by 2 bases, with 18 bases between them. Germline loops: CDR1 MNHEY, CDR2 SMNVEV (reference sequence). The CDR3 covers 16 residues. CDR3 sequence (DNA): TGTGCCAGCAGGGTCCGTGGGTGGGCCTTCACAGATACGCAGTATTTT. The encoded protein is CASRVRGWAFTDTQYF.

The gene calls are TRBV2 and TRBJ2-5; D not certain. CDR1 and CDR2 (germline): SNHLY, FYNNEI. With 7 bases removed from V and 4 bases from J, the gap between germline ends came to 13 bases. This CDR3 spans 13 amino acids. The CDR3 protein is CASIWRGRETQYF. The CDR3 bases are TGTGCCAGCATATGGAGAGGACGAGAGACCCAGTACTTC.

CDR3 sequence: CASSSLTGQEQYV. The DNA of the CDR3 is TGTGCCAGCAGCTCCTTGACAGGGCAGGAGCAGTACGTC. The rearrangement uses TRBV7-2 and TRBJ2-7; 7 bases map to TRBD1. Germline CDR1 SGHTA, CDR2 FQGNSA. This CDR3 has 13 residues. V was pared by 4 bases and J by 7 bases, with 7 bases of the junction left unmatched.

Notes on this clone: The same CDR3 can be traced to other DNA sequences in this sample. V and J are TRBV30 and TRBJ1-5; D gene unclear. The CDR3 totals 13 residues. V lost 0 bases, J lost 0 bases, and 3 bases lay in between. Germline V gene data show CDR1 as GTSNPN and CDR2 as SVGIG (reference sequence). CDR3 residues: CAWSVDSNQPQHF. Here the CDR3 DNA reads TGTGCCTGGAGTGTAGATAGCAATCAGCCCCAGCATTTT.

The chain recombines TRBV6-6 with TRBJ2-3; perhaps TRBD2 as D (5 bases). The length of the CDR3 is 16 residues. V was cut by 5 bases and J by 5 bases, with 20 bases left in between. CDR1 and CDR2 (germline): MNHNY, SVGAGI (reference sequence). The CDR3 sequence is CASSRAALARGDTQYF. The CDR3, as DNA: TGTGCCAGCAGTCGAGCGGCCTTAGCGAGAGGAGATACGCAGTATTTT.

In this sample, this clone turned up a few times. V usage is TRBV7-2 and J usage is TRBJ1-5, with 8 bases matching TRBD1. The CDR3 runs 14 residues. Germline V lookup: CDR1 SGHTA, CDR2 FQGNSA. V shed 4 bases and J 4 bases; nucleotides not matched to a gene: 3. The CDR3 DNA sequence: TGTGCCAGCAGCTACGGGACAGGAAATCAGCCCCAGCATTTT. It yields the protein CASSYGTGNQPQHF.

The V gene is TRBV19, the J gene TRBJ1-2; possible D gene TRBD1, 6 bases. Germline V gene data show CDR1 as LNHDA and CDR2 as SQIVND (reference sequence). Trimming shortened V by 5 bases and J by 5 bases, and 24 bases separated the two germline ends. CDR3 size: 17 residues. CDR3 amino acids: CASSLQSQGSLLYGYTF. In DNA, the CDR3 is TGTGCCAGTAGTCTTCAATCACAGGGATCCCTCCTATATGGCTACACCTTC. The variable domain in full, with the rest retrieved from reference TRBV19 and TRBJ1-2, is DGGITQSPKYLFRKEGQNVTLSCEQNLNHDAMYWYRQDPGQGLRLIYYSQIVNDFQKGDIAEGYSVSREKKESFPLTVTSAQKNPTAFYLCASSLQSQGSLLYGYTFGSGTRLTVV.

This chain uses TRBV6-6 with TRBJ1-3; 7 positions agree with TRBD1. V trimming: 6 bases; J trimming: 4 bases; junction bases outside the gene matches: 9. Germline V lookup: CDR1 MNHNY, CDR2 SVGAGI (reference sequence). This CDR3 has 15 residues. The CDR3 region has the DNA TGTGCCAGCAGCGCGACAGGGAGTAGGGGAAACACCATATATTTT. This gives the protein CASSATGSRGNTIYF.

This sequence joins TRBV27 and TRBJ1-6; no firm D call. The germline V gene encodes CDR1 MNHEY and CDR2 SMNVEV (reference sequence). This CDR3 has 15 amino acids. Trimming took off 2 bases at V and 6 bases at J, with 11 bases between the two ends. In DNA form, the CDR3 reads TGTGCCAGCAGTTTACCCCCGGACCTTAATTCACCCCTCCACTTT. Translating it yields CASSLPPDLNSPLHF.

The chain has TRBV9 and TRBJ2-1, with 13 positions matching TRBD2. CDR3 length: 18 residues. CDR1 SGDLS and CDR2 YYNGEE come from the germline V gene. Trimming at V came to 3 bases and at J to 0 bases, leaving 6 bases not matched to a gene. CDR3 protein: CASSGLAGGYHSYNEQFF. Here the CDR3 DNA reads TGTGCCAGCAGCGGACTAGCGGGAGGATACCACTCCTACAATGAGCAGTTCTTC.

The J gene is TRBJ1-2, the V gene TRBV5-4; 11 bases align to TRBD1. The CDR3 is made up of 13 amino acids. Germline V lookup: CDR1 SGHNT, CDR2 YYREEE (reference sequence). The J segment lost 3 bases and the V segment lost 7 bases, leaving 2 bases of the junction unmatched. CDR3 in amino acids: CASQGQGDYGYTF. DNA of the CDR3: TGTGCCAGCCAGGGACAGGGGGACTATGGCTACACCTTC.

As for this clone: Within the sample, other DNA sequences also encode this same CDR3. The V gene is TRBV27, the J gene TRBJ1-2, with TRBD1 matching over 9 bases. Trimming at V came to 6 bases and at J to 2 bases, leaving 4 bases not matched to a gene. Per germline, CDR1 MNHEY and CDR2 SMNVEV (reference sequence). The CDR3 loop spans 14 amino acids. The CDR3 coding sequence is TGTGCCAGCAGCTTGGGACAGGGAAACTATGGCTACACCTTC. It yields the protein CASSLGQGNYGYTF.

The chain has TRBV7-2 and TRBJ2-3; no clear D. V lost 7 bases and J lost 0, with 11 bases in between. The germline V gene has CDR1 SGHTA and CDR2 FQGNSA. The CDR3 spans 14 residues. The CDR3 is CASKTSPSTDTQYF. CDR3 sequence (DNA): TGTGCCAGCAAGACAAGTCCTAGCACAGATACGCAGTATTTT.

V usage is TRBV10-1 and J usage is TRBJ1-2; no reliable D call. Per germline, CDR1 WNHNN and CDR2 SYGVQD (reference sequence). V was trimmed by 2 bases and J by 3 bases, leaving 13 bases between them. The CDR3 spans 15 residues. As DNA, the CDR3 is TGCGCCAGCAGTGAGATTTGTTCTTTATACTATGGCTACACCTTC. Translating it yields CASSEICSLYYGYTF.

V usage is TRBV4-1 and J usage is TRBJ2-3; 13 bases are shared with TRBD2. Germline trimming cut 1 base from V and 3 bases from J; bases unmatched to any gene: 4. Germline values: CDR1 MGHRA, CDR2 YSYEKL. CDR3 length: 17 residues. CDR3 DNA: TGCGCCAGCAGCCAAGGTTCGACTAGCGGGGGGACAGATACGCAGTATTTT. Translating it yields CASSQGSTSGGTDTQYF.

The CDR3 coding sequence is TGTGCCAGTAGTACCGCTAGCGGGAGCTCCTACGAGCAGTACTTC. This sequence encodes CASSTASGSSYEQYF. The chain employs TRBV19 and TRBJ2-7; 10 bases match TRBD2. V shed 4 bases, J shed 0 bases, and the junction held 3 bases outside the gene matches. Germline assignment: CDR1 LNHDA and CDR2 SQIVND (reference sequence). This CDR3 comprises 15 residues. Full variable domain (outside the CDR3, taken from reference TRBV19 and TRBJ2-7): DGGITQSPKYLFRKEGQNVTLSCEQNLNHDAMYWYRQDPGQGLRLIYYSQIVNDFQKGDIAEGYSVSREKKESFPLTVTSAQKNPTAFYLCASSTASGSSYEQYFGPGTRLTVT.

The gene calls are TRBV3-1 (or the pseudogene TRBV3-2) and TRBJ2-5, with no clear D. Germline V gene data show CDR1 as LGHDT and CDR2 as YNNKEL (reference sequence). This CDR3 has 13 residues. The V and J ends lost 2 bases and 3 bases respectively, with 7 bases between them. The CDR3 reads CASSQPLEETQYF. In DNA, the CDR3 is TGTGCCAGCAGCCAACCACTGGAAGAGACCCAGTACTTC.

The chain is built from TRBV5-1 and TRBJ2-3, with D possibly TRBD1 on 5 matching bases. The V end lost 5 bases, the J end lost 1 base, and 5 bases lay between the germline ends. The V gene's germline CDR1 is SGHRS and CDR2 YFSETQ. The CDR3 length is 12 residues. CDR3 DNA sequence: TGCGCCAGCAGAGGGGGCACAGATACGCAGTATTTT. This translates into CASRGGTDTQYF.

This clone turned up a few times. CDR3 loop: CASRTNTEAFF. The CDR3 DNA follows: TGTGCCAGCAGGACGAACACTGAAGCTTTCTTT. The chain is built from TRBV7-9 and TRBJ1-1; D is unresolved. The germline V gene has CDR1 SEHNR and CDR2 FQNEAQ (reference sequence). CDR3 length: 11 amino acids. Trimming pared 6 bases from V and 1 base from J, leaving 3 bases between.

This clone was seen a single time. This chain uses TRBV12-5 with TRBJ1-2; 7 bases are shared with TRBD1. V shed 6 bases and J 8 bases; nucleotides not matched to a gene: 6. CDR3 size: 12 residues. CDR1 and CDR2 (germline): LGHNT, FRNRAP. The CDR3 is CASGPGGLGYTF. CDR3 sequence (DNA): TGTGCTAGTGGCCCAGGGGGGTTGGGCTACACCTTC.

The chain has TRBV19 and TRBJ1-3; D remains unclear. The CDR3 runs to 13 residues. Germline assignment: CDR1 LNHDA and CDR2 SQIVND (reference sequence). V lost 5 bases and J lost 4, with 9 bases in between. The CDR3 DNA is TGTGCCAGTAGTTCTCCCTTCGGAAACACCATATATTTT. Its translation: CASSSPFGNTIYF.

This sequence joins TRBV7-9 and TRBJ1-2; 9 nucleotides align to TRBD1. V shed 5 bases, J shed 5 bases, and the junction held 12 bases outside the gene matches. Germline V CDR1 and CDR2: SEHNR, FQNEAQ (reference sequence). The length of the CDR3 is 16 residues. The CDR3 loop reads CASSHGGTGLWYGYTF. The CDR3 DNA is TGTGCCAGCAGCCACGGGGGGACAGGGTTGTGGTATGGCTACACCTTC.

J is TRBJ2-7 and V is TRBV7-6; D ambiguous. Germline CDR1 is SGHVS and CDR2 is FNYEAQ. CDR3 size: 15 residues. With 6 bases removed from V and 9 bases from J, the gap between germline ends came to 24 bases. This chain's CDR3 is CASSSTQGRPLGQYV. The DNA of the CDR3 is TGTGCCAGCAGTTCGACCCAAGGCAGACCCCTGGGGCAGTACGTC.

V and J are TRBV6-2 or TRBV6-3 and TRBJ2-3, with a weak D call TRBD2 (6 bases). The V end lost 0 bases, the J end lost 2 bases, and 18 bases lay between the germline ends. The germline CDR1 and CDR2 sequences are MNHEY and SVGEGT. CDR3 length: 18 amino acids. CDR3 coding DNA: TGTGCCAGCAGTTACTCGGGGACTCCCGGTGCCTTCACAGATACGCAGTATTTT. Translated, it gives CASSYSGTPGAFTDTQYF.

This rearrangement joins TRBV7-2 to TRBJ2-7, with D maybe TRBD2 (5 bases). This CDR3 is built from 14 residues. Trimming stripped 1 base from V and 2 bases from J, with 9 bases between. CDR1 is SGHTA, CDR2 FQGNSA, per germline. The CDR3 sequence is CASSLGLATYEQYV. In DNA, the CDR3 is TGTGCCAGCAGCTTAGGGCTAGCCACCTACGAGCAGTACGTC.

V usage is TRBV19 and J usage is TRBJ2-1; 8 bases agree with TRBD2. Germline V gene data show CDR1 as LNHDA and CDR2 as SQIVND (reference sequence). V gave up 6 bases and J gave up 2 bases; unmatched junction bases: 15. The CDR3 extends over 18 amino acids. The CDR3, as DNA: TGTGCCAGTAGGATCACTAGCGGTTCCCCCCCACCCTACAATGAGCAGTTCTTC. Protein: CASRITSGSPPPYNEQFF.